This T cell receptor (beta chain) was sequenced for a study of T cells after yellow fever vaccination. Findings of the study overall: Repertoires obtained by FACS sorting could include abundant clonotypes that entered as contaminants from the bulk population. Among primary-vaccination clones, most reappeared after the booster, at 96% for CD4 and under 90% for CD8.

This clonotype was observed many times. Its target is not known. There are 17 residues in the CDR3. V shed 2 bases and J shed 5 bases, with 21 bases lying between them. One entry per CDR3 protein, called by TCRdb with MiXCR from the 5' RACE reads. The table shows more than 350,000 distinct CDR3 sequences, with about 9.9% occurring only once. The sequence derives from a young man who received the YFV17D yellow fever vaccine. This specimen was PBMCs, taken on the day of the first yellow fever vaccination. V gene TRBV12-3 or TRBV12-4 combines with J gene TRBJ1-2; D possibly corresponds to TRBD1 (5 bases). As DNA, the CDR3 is TGTGCCAGCAGTTTAAACCAGGGTATGGCCTCACGGTATGGCTACACCTTC. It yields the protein CASSLNQGMASRYGYTF.